Listed below are T cell receptor beta chains from one sample, sequenced in a study of T cell changes during pregnancy in multiple sclerosis. Only in-frame clones appear in the TCRdb table, and some are missing; sequencing was by immunoSEQ multiplex PCR. This sample has 80,000 to 130,000 clones, with around 94% found just once. The input for sequencing was peripheral blood, taken in the second trimester of pregnancy. Every receptor here comes from a female donor with multiple sclerosis, enrolled in a pregnancy study. Both conserved end residues are part of each CDR3. The D gene is left open where the match is weak. Not all rows give a size; the values are once, few, many and, for expanded clones, a class.

>TRBJ2-7|NA|NA|TRBV7-2
TGTGCCAGCAGGCACAGGGCTGTCGAGCAGTACTTC
CASRHRAVEQYF
>TRBJ2-4|NA|TRBD2|TRBV11-2
TGTGCCAGCAGCCCTAGCAGCGGGAGGGTGGGAAACATTCAGTACTTC
CASSPSSGRVGNIQYF
>TRBJ1-2|NA|TRBD1|TRBV28
TGTGCCAGCAGTGTGTACAGGGGCAGCTATGGCTACACCTTC
CASSVYRGSYGYTF
>TRBJ1-1|NA|NA|TRBV19
TGTGCCAGTAGTATCGTTACAGGCACTGAAGCTTTCTTT
CASSIVTGTEAFF
>TRBJ1-3|NA|NA|TRBV30
TGTGCCTGGAGTCTGGGGCAGGGAGGAAACACCATATATTTT
CAWSLGQGGNTIYF
>TRBJ2-5|NA|NA|TRBV4-2
TGTGCCAGCAGCCAAGCGAATAGGAGGGGGGGCGAGACCCAGTACTTC
CASSQANRRGGETQYF
>TRBJ2-7|NA|NA|TRBV23-1
TGCGCCAGCACCATTCCCTCCCGGGACTGGGTCTCCTACGAGCAGTACTTC
CASTIPSRDWVSYEQYF
>TRBJ2-7|NA|NA|TRBV19
TGTGCCAGTAGCCGGACACAGGGAACCTACGAGCAGTACTTC
CASSRTQGTYEQYF
>TRBJ2-5|NA|NA|TRBV27
TGTGCCAGCAGTTTAGGTGTGGTGGGGGGGGGCGAGACCCAGTACTTC
CASSLGVVGGGETQYF
>TRBJ2-1|NA|TRBD2|TRBV10-3
TGTGCCGTCCAAACGGGGGGGTACTCCTACAATGAGCAGTTCTTC
CAVQTGGYSYNEQFF
>TRBJ1-5|NA|TRBD1|TRBV10-3
TGTGCCATCCGTCCGGGACAGGGGAACCAGCCCCAGCATTTT
CAIRPGQGNQPQHF
>TRBJ2-1|NA|NA|TRBV20-1
TGCAGTGCCACGGACATGTATGAGCAGTTCTTC
CSATDMYEQFF
>TRBJ2-2|NA|NA|TRBV7-9
TGTGCCAGCAGCCGTGACAGGCCGAACACCGGGGAGCTGTTTTTT
CASSRDRPNTGELFF
>TRBJ1-2|NA|NA|TRBV20-1
TGCAGTGTAGGGAGCGGCTACACCTTC
CSVGSGYTF
>TRBJ2-7|NA|TRBD2|TRBV19
TGTGCCAGTAGTGGACGAGGACTAGCGATGGGCGAGCAGTACTTC
CASSGRGLAMGEQYF
>TRBJ1-2|NA|TRBD1|TRBV2
TGTGCCAGCAGCCCCGCTGGGGCAGGGGGGCCCTATGGCTACACCTTC
CASSPAGAGGPYGYTF
>TRBJ1-1|NA|NA|TRBV6-1
TGTGCCAGCAGTGAAGCTGACAGTCGAGCTTTCTTT
CASSEADSRAFF
>TRBJ2-7|NA|TRBD1|TRBV5-4
TGTGCCAGCAGCTCGGCCGCAGGGGGCGTCAGGGGACTTGAGCAGTACTTC
CASSSAAGGVRGLEQYF
>TRBJ1-5|few|NA|TRBV7-2
TGTGCCAGCAGTTCCCTGGGAGGGCAGCCCCAGCATTTT
CASSSLGGQPQHF
>TRBJ1-5|NA|NA|TRBV19
TGTGCCAGTAGTAAATTTGTGGGCAGTAGCAATCAGCCCCAGCATTTT
CASSKFVGSSNQPQHF
>TRBJ2-1|NA|TRBD2|TRBV9
TGTGCCAGCAGCGTAGCGGGAGGAAATTTGTACAATGAGCAGTTCTTC
CASSVAGGNLYNEQFF
>TRBJ1-5|NA|NA|TRBV10-3
TGTGCCATCAGTGAGTTGTCGGGAGATCAGCCCCAGCATTTT
CAISELSGDQPQHF
>TRBJ1-4|NA|NA|TRBV28
TGTGCCAGTGTTGAGGGGGTGACTAATGAAAAACTGTTTTTT
CASVEGVTNEKLFF
>TRBJ2-7|once|TRBD1|TRBV6-5
TGTGCCAGCAGTTACAGCTGGACAGGGGGATACGAGCAGTACTTC
CASSYSWTGGYEQYF
>TRBJ2-3|NA|TRBD1|TRBV9
TGTGCCAGCAGCCCGGGACAGGGTCGAGATACGCAGTATTTT
CASSPGQGRDTQYF
>TRBJ1-2|NA|TRBD1|TRBV5-1
TGCGCCAGCAGCTTGGGTTGGGGGACCGGGACAGGGCCCCAATACTACTATGGCTACACCTTC
CASSLGWGTGTGPQYYYGYTF
>TRBJ1-6|once|NA|TRBV7-2
TGTGCCAGCAGCCGGGAGGGGCAGGGGAATTCACCCCTCCACTTT
CASSREGQGNSPLHF
>TRBJ2-2|NA|TRBD1|TRBV4-2
TGTGCCAGCAGCCAAGAAGGGACAGTGAACACCGGGGAGCTGTTTTTT
CASSQEGTVNTGELFF
>TRBJ1-1|NA|NA|TRBV6-6
TGTGCCAGCAGTAAAAACAGGGCGGCCACTGAAGCTTTCTTT
CASSKNRAATEAFF
>TRBJ2-4|NA|NA|TRBV9
TGTGCCAGCAGCGTAGGGGCCGGGATGGGGAACATTCAGTACTTC
CASSVGAGMGNIQYF
>TRBJ2-3|NA|NA|TRBV15
TGTGCCACCAGCGCCGGACATATCACAGATACGCAGTATTTT
CATSAGHITDTQYF
>TRBJ1-1|NA|TRBD1|TRBV6-1
TGTGCCAGCAGTGGCACAGGGGGGAACACTGAAGCTTTCTTT
CASSGTGGNTEAFF
>TRBJ1-3|NA|NA|TRBV18
TGTGCCAGCTCACCAAACGGCTCTGGAAACACCATATATTTT
CASSPNGSGNTIYF
>TRBJ2-1|NA|TRBD2|TRBV5-1
TGCGCCAGCAGCTTGGGACTAGCGGGAGGCCGAATGATGGGCAATGAGCAGTTCTTC
CASSLGLAGGRMMGNEQFF
>TRBJ1-2|NA|NA|TRBV10-3
TGTGCCATTCAGGCCTCAGCTAACTATGGCTACACCTTC
CAIQASANYGYTF
>TRBJ2-4|NA|NA|TRBV7-9
TGTGCCAGCAGCCCCGGGGGGCTAGCCAAAAACATTCAGTACTTC
CASSPGGLAKNIQYF
>TRBJ2-1|once|NA|TRBV5-1
TGCGCCAGCAGCTTGGGGAGGTTTGACTCCTACAATGAGCAGTTCTTC
CASSLGRFDSYNEQFF
>TRBJ2-2|NA|TRBD2|TRBV15
TGTGCCACCAGCCCCATCGGGGGGGGCAACACCGGGGAGCTGTTTTTT
CATSPIGGGNTGELFF
>TRBJ2-3|NA|TRBD2|TRBV27
TGTGCCAGCGGGGATAGCGGGATGGTCACAGATACGCAGTATTTT
CASGDSGMVTDTQYF
>TRBJ2-5|NA|NA|TRBV7-3
TGTGCCAGCAGCGCCGTGAGCGCTAAGCGACAAGAGACCCAGTACTTC
CASSAVSAKRQETQYF
>TRBJ1-2|NA|NA|TRBV29-1
TGCAGCGTTGAAGGAGGCCTGGGCTATGGCTACACCTTC
CSVEGGLGYGYTF
>TRBJ1-3|NA|TRBD1|TRBV9
TGTGCCAGCAGCGTAAGGGACAGAGGTTTAAACACCATATATTTT
CASSVRDRGLNTIYF
>TRBJ1-5|NA|TRBD1|TRBV18
TGTGCCAGCTCAATCGGGACAGTCGTAAGCAATCAGCCCCAGCATTTT
CASSIGTVVSNQPQHF
>TRBJ2-3|NA|NA|TRBV4-1
TGCGCCAGCAGAGACAGACACAGCGCCACAGATACGCAGTATTTT
CASRDRHSATDTQYF
>TRBJ2-3|NA|NA|TRBV10-3
TGTGCCATCAGTGAGACCCAGACTAGCACAGATACGCAGTATTTT
CAISETQTSTDTQYF
>TRBJ1-5|NA|TRBD1|TRBV27
TGTGCCAGCAGTTTATCGGGACAGGGGAATCAGCCCCAGCATTTT
CASSLSGQGNQPQHF
>TRBJ1-5|NA|TRBD1|TRBV7-2
TGTGCCAGCAGCGTCAGGGGGCGCGGGCAGCCCCAGCATTTT
CASSVRGRGQPQHF
>TRBJ1-2|NA|TRBD1|TRBV19
TGTGCCAGTAGCAGGGACAGGGCTAACTATGGCTACACCTTC
CASSRDRANYGYTF
>TRBJ1-2|NA|TRBD1|TRBV5-4
TGTGCCAGCAGCTTGGCCGGGACAGGGGTTGGCTACACCTTC
CASSLAGTGVGYTF
>TRBJ2-7|NA|TRBD2|TRBV7-8
TGTGCCAGCAGCCCCCTAGGGACTAGCGGGAGGCTAAAGTACGAGCAGTACTTC
CASSPLGTSGRLKYEQYF
>TRBJ1-4|NA|NA|TRBV27
TGTGCCAGCAGTTTATCGTGGACGCGGGATGAAAAACTGTTTTTT
CASSLSWTRDEKLFF
>TRBJ1-2|NA|NA|TRBV6-1
TGTGCCAGCAGGATCAGGACTTTTTATGGCTACACCTTC
CASRIRTFYGYTF
>TRBJ2-4|NA|NA|TRBV28
TGTGCCAGCACCATGAAAAACATTCAGTACTTC
CASTMKNIQYF
>TRBJ2-1|NA|TRBD2|TRBV30
TGTGCCTGGAGTGTAGCACTAGCGGGACGCAATGAGCAGTTCTTC
CAWSVALAGRNEQFF